This TCR beta chain was identified during a study of CD8+ T cells in alopecia areata. Stated treatment: oral pan-JAK inhibitor, 5-10 mg twice daily. The investigators collected lesional scalp punch biopsies and peripheral blood from alopecia areata patients. The CDR3 is 16 amino acids. Germline-derived CDR1 and CDR2 are SGHNT and YENEEA. Trimming took 0 bases from V and 0 from J, leaving 10 bases between them. The sequencing template was cDNA reverse transcribed from extracted RNA. The data were produced by immunoSEQ multiplex PCR, yet TCRdb's version contains in-frame clones alone and is incomplete. The sample has about 160,000 clones, about two thirds seen once. In its sample, this clone was seen a few times.

This clonotype originated in a human donor with alopecia areata. The V and J genes are TRBV11-3 and TRBJ2-3; D unresolved. This specimen was CD4+ T cells sorted from blood, taken at week 4, from a patient treated with tofacitinib. CDR3 amino acids: CASSLEWPASTDTQYF. CDR3 nucleotide sequence: TGTGCCAGCAGCTTAGAGTGGCCAGCTAGCACAGATACGCAGTATTTT.